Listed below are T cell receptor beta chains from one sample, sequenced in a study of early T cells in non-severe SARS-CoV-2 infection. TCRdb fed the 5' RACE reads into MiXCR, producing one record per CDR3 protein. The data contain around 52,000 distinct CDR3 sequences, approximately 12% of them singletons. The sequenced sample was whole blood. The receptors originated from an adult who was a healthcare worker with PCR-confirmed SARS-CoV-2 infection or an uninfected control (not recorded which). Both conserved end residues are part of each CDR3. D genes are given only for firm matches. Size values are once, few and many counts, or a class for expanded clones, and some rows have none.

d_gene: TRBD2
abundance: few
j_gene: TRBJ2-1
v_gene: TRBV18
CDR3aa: CASSPAGGGYEQFF
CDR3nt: TGTGCCAGCTCACCAGCGGGAGGGGGCTATGAGCAGTTCTTC

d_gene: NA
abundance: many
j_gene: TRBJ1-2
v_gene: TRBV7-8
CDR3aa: CASSLVAGNNGYTF
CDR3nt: TGTGCCAGCAGCTTAGTTGCGGGCAATAATGGCTACACCTTC

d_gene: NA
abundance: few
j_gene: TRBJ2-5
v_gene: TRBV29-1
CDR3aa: CSVEFQEETQYF
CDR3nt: TGCAGCGTTGAATTCCAGGAAGAGACCCAGTACTTC

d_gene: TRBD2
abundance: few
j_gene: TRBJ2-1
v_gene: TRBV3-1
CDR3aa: CASSPNFGVTSGSTEQFF
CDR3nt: TGTGCCAGCAGCCCAAACTTCGGGGTAACTAGCGGGAGTACTGAGCAGTTCTTC

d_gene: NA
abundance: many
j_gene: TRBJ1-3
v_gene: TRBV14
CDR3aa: CASSPPGRSSGNTIYF
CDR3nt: TGTGCCAGCAGCCCCCCGGGACGCAGCTCTGGAAACACCATATATTTT

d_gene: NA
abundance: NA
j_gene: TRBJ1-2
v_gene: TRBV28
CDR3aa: CASSRGGTGGYGYTF
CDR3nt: TGTGCCAGCAGTCGAGGCGGGACGGGAGGTTATGGCTACACCTTC

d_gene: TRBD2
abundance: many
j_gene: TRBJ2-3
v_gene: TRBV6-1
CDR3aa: CATRRTSGGTDTQYF
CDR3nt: TGTGCCACCAGACGGACTAGCGGGGGAACAGATACGCAGTATTTT

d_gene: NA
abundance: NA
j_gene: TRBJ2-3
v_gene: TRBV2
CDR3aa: CASRFGTPDTDTQYF
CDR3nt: TGTGCCAGCAGGTTCGGGACACCTGACACAGATACGCAGTATTTT

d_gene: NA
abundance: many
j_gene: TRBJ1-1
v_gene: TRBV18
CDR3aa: CASSPLRGKNTEAFF
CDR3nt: TGTGCCAGCTCACCACTCAGGGGCAAGAACACTGAAGCTTTCTTT

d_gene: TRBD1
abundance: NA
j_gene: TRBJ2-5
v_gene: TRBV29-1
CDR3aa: CSVFRQGRSKTQYF
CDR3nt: TGCAGCGTTTTCAGACAGGGGAGGTCCAAGACCCAGTACTTC

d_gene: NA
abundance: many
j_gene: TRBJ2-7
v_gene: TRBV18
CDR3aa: CASSPDSGAEQYF
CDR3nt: TGTGCCAGCTCACCCGACTCAGGGGCCGAGCAGTACTTC

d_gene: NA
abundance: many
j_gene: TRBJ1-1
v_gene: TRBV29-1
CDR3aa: CSVSLGGSTEAFF
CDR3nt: TGCAGCGTTTCATTGGGGGGGAGCACTGAAGCTTTCTTT

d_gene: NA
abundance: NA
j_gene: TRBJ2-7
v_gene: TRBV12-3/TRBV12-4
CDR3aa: CASSFIRYEQYF
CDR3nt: TGTGCCAGCAGTTTCATACGCTACGAGCAGTACTTC

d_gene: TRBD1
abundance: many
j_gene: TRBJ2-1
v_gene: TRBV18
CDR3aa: CASSPWTGAGSYNEQFF
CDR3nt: TGTGCCAGCTCACCCTGGACAGGGGCCGGCTCCTACAATGAGCAGTTCTTC

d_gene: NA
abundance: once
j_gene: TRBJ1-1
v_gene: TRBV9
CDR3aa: CASSFWEVNTEAFF
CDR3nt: TGTGCCAGCAGCTTTTGGGAGGTGAACACTGAAGCTTTCTTT

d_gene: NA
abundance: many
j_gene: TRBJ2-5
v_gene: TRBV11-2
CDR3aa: CASNPPRLEETQYF
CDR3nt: TGTGCCAGCAACCCCCCTCGGCTCGAAGAGACCCAGTACTTC

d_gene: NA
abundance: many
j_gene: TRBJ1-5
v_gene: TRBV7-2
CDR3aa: CASSSDGRYNQPQHF
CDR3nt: TGTGCCAGCAGCTCCGACGGGAGATATAATCAGCCCCAGCATTTT

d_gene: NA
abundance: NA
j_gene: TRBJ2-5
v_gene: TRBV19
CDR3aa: CASSTGIETQYF
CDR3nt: TGTGCCAGTAGTACGGGGATTGAGACCCAGTACTTC

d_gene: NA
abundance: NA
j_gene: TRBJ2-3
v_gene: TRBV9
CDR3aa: CASSVERSPDTQYF
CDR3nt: TGTGCCAGCAGCGTAGAGCGGTCTCCAGATACGCAGTATTTT

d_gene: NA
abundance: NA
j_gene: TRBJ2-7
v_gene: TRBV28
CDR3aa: CASSLRGAGQYF
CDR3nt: TGTGCCAGCAGTTTGCGTGGCGCAGGGCAGTACTTC